This TCR beta chain was identified in a study of control samples from healthy donors and cancer patients. Assay: immunoSEQ multiplex PCR; the TCRdb copy retains only in-frame clones and omits some. The data contain 80,000 or so clones, roughly 94% of them seen just once; the ten biggest clones take up over 5%. The junction had 13 bases not matched to a gene; V was cut back by 4 bases and J by 0 bases. In germline, CDR1 is SQVTM, CDR2 ANQGSEA. This CDR3 comprises 17 residues. This rearrangement joins TRBV29-1 to TRBJ2-7, with 9 bases lining up with TRBD1. The receptor comes from a woman between 35 and 50 years old in good health. The specimen was blood. CDR3 sequence: CSVGALTGGPSSYEQYF. The CDR3 DNA is TGCAGCGTTGGGGCCCTAACAGGGGGCCCTAGCTCCTACGAGCAGTACTTC.